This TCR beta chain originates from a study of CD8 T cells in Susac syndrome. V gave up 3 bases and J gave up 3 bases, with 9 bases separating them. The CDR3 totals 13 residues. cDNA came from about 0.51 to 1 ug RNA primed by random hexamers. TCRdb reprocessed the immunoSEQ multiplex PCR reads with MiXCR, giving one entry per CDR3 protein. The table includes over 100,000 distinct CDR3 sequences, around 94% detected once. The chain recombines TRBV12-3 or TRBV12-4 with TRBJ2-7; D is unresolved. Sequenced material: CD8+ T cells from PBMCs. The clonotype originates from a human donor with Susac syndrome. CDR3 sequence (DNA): TGTGCCAGCAGTTTTAACTGGGACTACGAGCAGTACTTC. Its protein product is CASSFNWDYEQYF.